The entry below gives a single T cell receptor (beta chain) sequence along with its context. Germline V lookup: CDR1 MNHEY, CDR2 SMNVEV (reference sequence). CDR3 length: 12 amino acids. Trimming left V 4 bases short and J 6 bases short, with 10 bases between. The data stem from a study of CD8 T cells in Susac syndrome. RNA in amounts of about 0.5 to 1 ug was reverse transcribed with random hexamers. TCRdb processed the immunoSEQ multiplex PCR reads anew with MiXCR; each CDR3 protein has one entry. The table has under 150,000 distinct CDR3 sequences, approximately 90% seen once; the top ten hold about 0.23%.

The chain employs TRBV27 and TRBJ2-7; D is unresolved. The material sequenced was CD8+ T cells from PBMCs. This TCR came from a human donor with multiple sclerosis. CDR3 nucleotide sequence: TGTGCCAGCAGTTCTGGGTTGAGCGAGCAGTACTTC. As protein: CASSSGLSEQYF.